The next 21 T cell receptor beta chains were all read from a single sample in a study of control samples from healthy donors and cancer patients. Measured with immunoSEQ multiplex PCR; TCRdb has only the in-frame clones, and not every one. The sample records 55,000 to 85,000 clones, 85% to 90% being singletons. The source material was PBMCs. These TCRs come from a man aged 55-75 years with lung cancer.

The V and J genes are TRBV11-3 and TRBJ1-1; TRBD1 aligns across 9 bases. CDR3 length equals 13 residues. Germline CDR1 reads SGHNT; CDR2 reads YENEEA. With V trimmed by 6 bases and J by 7 bases, 6 bases remained unmatched. DNA for the CDR3: TGTGCCAGCAGTGACAGGGGGAAGATTGAAGCTTTCTTT. Residues: CASSDRGKIEAFF.

A few counts support this clone. The J gene is TRBJ1-6, the V gene TRBV6-5; 9 nucleotides agree with TRBD1. The CDR3 covers 13 residues. The germline V gene encodes CDR1 MNHEY and CDR2 SVGAGI. V shed 6 bases, J shed 7 bases, and the junction held 1 base outside the gene matches. This CDR3 is CASSGTGNSPLHF. In nucleotides, the CDR3 is TGTGCCAGCAGCGGGACAGGGAATTCACCCCTCCACTTT.

The J gene is TRBJ2-7, the V gene TRBV9, with D perhaps matching TRBD1 (6 bases). This CDR3 has 16 residues. The germline V gene has CDR1 SGDLS and CDR2 YYNGEE. V lost 0 bases, J lost 2 bases, and 15 bases lay in between. The CDR3 loop is CASSVGRPGDPYEQYF. The CDR3 region has the DNA TGTGCCAGCAGCGTAGGCCGGCCAGGGGACCCCTACGAGCAGTACTTC.

In this sample, this clone turned up once. Here the CDR3 DNA reads TGTGCCAGCAGTTCCACAGGCCCCGGGCGGTTCTTC. The encoded protein is CASSSTGPGRFF. This chain uses TRBV12-3 or TRBV12-4 with TRBJ2-1; TRBD1 is a possible D gene (5 bases). The V end was cut by 4 bases, the J end by 15 bases, with 16 bases between. The CDR3 consists of 12 residues.

The V gene is TRBV5-1, the J gene TRBJ2-3, with 8 bases identical to TRBD2. The germline V gene encodes CDR1 SGHRS and CDR2 YFSETQ. J lost 6 bases, V lost 4 bases, and 19 bases had no gene match. The CDR3 covers 18 residues. CDR3 loop: CASSPLSGGRGRGDTQYF. The CDR3 DNA is TGCGCCAGCAGCCCTTTGTCGGGGGGGCGGGGCCGAGGGGATACGCAGTATTTT.

This clone was counted a few times. The V and J genes are TRBV24-1 and TRBJ2-1, with TRBD2 matching over 7 bases. The V gene's germline CDR1 is KGHDR and CDR2 SFDVKD. The CDR3 covers 16 residues. Trimming at V came to 0 bases and at J to 4 bases, leaving 5 bases not matched to a gene. Here the CDR3 DNA reads TGTGCCACCAGTGATTTGCAGCCGGGAGGATACAATGAGCAGTTCTTC. It yields the protein CATSDLQPGGYNEQFF.

This chain's CDR3 is CRGGGNTEAFF. CDR3 nucleotides: TGTCGAGGGGGGGGGAACACTGAAGCTTTCTTT. The chain recombines TRBV19 with TRBJ1-1; TRBD1 might be the D (6 bases). Germline V gene lookup returns CDR1 LNHDA and CDR2 SQIVND (reference sequence). The CDR3 sequence is 11 residues long.

This chain joins TRBV27 and TRBJ2-2, with D possibly TRBD2 on 6 matching bases. The CDR3 totals 15 residues. With 7 bases removed from V and 1 base from J, the gap between germline ends came to 13 bases. Germline V lookup: CDR1 MNHEY, CDR2 SMNVEV (reference sequence). CDR3 in DNA: TGTGCCAGCACCGGGGACTCCCTGAACACCGGGGAGCTGTTTTTT. Encoded protein: CASTGDSLNTGELFF.

This clone has just a few counts. J is TRBJ1-1 and V is TRBV7-3; D is perhaps TRBD1 (5 bases). Germline CDR1 SGHTA, CDR2 FQGTGA. The V and J ends lost 5 bases and 3 bases respectively, with 13 bases between them. The CDR3 spans 14 residues. The CDR3 DNA sequence: TGTGCCAGCAGCCCGACAGCGAAGGACACTGAAGCTTTCTTT. This translates into CASSPTAKDTEAFF.

The CDR3 coding sequence is TGTGCCTGGAGTGGTGACAGAGGACCCTTTAGCAATCAGCCCCAGCATTTT. Translation: CAWSGDRGPFSNQPQHF. The chain links TRBV30 to TRBJ1-5; a possible D gene is TRBD1 (5 bases). V was clipped by 1 base and J by 0 bases, with 16 bases between them. Per the germline V gene, CDR1 is GTSNPN and CDR2 is SVGIG (reference sequence). The CDR3 has 17 residues.

The CDR3 loop is CASSYGGGGDTEAFF. The DNA for the CDR3 is TGTGCCAGCAGTTACGGAGGAGGGGGAGACACTGAAGCTTTCTTT. V and J are TRBV6-5 and TRBJ1-1; a weak D match, TRBD1 (6 bases). Trimming cost V 2 bases and J 3 bases, with 13 bases left between them. Germline V gene sequence: CDR1 MNHEY, CDR2 SVGAGI. The CDR3 is 15 residues long.

With respect to this clone: Other DNA sequences in the same sample also yield this CDR3. The chain has TRBV6-5 and TRBJ1-4, with D possibly being TRBD1 (5 bases). This CDR3 has 14 amino acids. Trimming cost V 2 bases and J 6 bases, with 10 bases left between them. Germline V lookup: CDR1 MNHEY, CDR2 SVGAGI. The CDR3 reads CASSYRGKDEKLFF. In DNA, the CDR3 is TGTGCCAGCAGTTACCGGGGGAAGGATGAAAAACTGTTTTTT.

The rearrangement links TRBV9 to TRBJ2-2; TRBD1 matches 9 bases. The CDR3 runs to 17 residues. CDR1 and CDR2 from the germline V gene are SGDLS and YYNGEE. J was trimmed by 0 bases and V by 8 bases; bases with no gene match: 11. This chain's CDR3 is CASIGTGTLANTGELFF. CDR3 nucleotide sequence: TGTGCCAGTATCGGGACAGGGACCCTTGCGAACACCGGGGAGCTGTTTTTT.

The chain uses TRBV6-6 and TRBJ2-3; 9 bases are shared with TRBD2. The CDR3 consists of 15 residues. Germline values: CDR1 MNHNY, CDR2 SVGAGI (reference sequence). The V and J ends lost 4 bases and 5 bases, in that order; junction bases with no gene match: 7. CDR3 coding DNA: TGTGCCAGCAGTTCCTCGCGGGGGGGCCAAGATACGCAGTATTTT. Its translation is CASSSSRGGQDTQYF.

V gene TRBV13 combines with J gene TRBJ1-2; TRBD1 aligns across 8 bases. CDR1 is PRHDT, CDR2 FYEKMQ, per germline (reference sequence). There are 14 residues in the CDR3. After removal of 5 bases from V and 2 bases from J, the junction contained 4 bases not matched to a gene. The CDR3 DNA sequence: TGTGCCAGCAGCCCCGGACAGGGCAACTATGGCTACACCTTC. Encoded protein: CASSPGQGNYGYTF.

The chain recombines TRBV2 with TRBJ2-7; TRBD1 or TRBD2 may be the D gene (5 bases each). V was clipped by 7 bases and J by 3 bases, with 10 bases between them. The CDR3 consists of 12 residues. Germline-derived CDR1 and CDR2 are SNHLY and FYNNEI. CDR3 region: CASTGDGYEQYV. In DNA form, the CDR3 reads TGTGCCAGCACTGGGGACGGCTACGAGCAGTACGTC.

The gene calls are TRBV7-9 and TRBJ1-2; 10 bases align to TRBD1. The V and J ends lost 6 bases and 3 bases, in that order; junction bases with no gene match: 4. The germline V gene encodes CDR1 SEHNR and CDR2 FQNEAQ (reference sequence). The CDR3 is 14 amino acids. The CDR3: CASSWDRGDYGYTF. The DNA for the CDR3 is TGTGCCAGCAGTTGGGACAGGGGAGACTATGGCTACACCTTC.

This rearrangement joins TRBV11-2 to TRBJ1-2, with D perhaps TRBD1 (5 bases). Trimming pared 2 bases from V and 10 bases from J, leaving 14 bases between. CDR3 length: 13 residues. Germline V gene lookup returns CDR1 SGHAT and CDR2 FQNNGV. The CDR3, as DNA: TGTGCCAGCAGCTTACGAGTGCCGACAGCCTACACCTTC. Its translation is CASSLRVPTAYTF.

This chain links TRBV5-1 with TRBJ2-1; D is undetermined. This CDR3 is 13 amino acids long. Germline CDR1 reads SGHRS; CDR2 reads YFSETQ. The ends were cut back, 2 bases at V and 6 bases at J, with 9 bases in the middle. The CDR3 DNA follows: TGCGCCAGCAGCTTTCCCGGGTCCAATGAGCAGTTCTTC. This encodes CASSFPGSNEQFF. Variable domain in full (rest from reference TRBV5-1 and TRBJ2-1): KAGVTQTPRYLIKTRGQQVTLSCSPISGHRSVSWYQQTPGQGLQFLFEYFSETQRNKGNFPGRFSGRQFSNSRSEMNVSTLELGDSALYLCASSFPGSNEQFFGPGTRLTVL.

This clone came up a few times. The chain recombines TRBV5-1 with TRBJ1-5; perhaps TRBD1 as D (5 bases). Germline CDR1 SGHRS, CDR2 YFSETQ. V was cut by 0 bases and J by 0 bases, with 7 bases left in between. The CDR3 runs 15 residues. The CDR3 region is CASSLGGNSNQPQHF. In DNA, the CDR3 is TGCGCCAGCAGCTTGGGGGGGAATAGCAATCAGCCCCAGCATTTT.

Regarding this clone: The sample holds other DNA sequences that translate to the same CDR3. The chain is built from TRBV5-1 and TRBJ2-1; possibly TRBD2 for D (5 bases). The CDR3 is 15 residues long. CDR1 is SGHRS, CDR2 YFSETQ, per germline. V was shortened by 0 bases and J by 0 bases, with 7 bases between the two germline ends. The CDR3 sequence: CASSLGGSSYNEQFF. Written as DNA, the CDR3 is TGCGCCAGCAGCTTGGGTGGGAGCTCCTACAATGAGCAGTTCTTC.